In this sample, the clone carrying this T cell receptor beta chain turned up a few times. This sample was taken from a study of T cells of healthy individuals. The CDR3 contains 15 residues. CDR1 is DFQATT and CDR2 is SNEGSKA in the germline V gene (reference sequence). Trimming shortened V by 0 bases and J by 1 base, and 10 bases separated the two germline ends. TCRdb ran MiXCR on the 5' RACE reads and lists one entry per CDR3 protein. The sample contains around 79,000 distinct CDR3 sequences, roughly 5.1% of which appear only once. The chain has TRBV20-1 and TRBJ1-5; D might be TRBD1 (5 bases). This TCR was recovered from a female donor in good health. The CDR3 protein is CSAREGRQSNQPQHF. CDR3 DNA: TGCAGTGCTAGAGAGGGGCGGCAGAGCAATCAGCCCCAGCATTTT.